These T cell receptor beta chains were read from a single sample in a study of CD8 T cells in ankylosing spondylitis. TCRdb re-analysed the 5' RACE reads in MiXCR, keeping a single row per CDR3 protein. The table has 300,000 to 400,000 distinct CDR3 sequences, approximately 15% seen once. Input material: blood, either unsorted or a sorted T cell fraction (not recorded which). The receptor source for this set is a male donor with ankylosing spondylitis or in good health (not recorded which). Both conserved end residues are part of each CDR3.

v_call cdr3_aa
TRBV5-1 CASRPGGGQETQYF
TRBV12-3/TRBV12-4 CASSLSPGTNTEAFF
TRBV20-1 CSPNPQETQYF
TRBV20-1 CSARVGTGGSYEQYF
TRBV15 CATSTATADQPQHF
TRBV20-1 CSAEPTDSRSYNEQFF
TRBV12-3/TRBV12-4 CASSLGTGVTGELFF
TRBV6-5 CASSSDRVGNTIYF
TRBV19 CASSISGATNEKLFF
TRBV10-3 CASRDREVTEAFF
TRBV20-1 CSAPRFTGGTRYEQYF
TRBV27 CASRRTGGDTQYF
TRBV5-1 CASSLGGTGSGYTF
TRBV10-3 CATRFTQNTEAFF
TRBV29-1 CSAGQGAIGYTF
TRBV12-3/TRBV12-4 CASSPGFGSYNEQFF
TRBV9 CASSVAGGPNTGELFF
TRBV5-1 CASSLDGIYEQYF
TRBV30 CAWSVDRKLNEQFF
TRBV29-1 CSVLTGSMNTEAFF
TRBV30 CASGGAAYGYTF
TRBV3-1 CASSRLAGGVNEQFF
TRBV4-2 CASSQEGDNEQFF
TRBV29-1 CSAVAGISYEQYF
TRBV5-1 CASSLAGGQPQHF
TRBV5-1 CASRPAPVEGIGDTQYF
TRBV12-3/TRBV12-4 CASARDRSYGYTF
TRBV11-2 CASSFPRDRGTYEQYF
TRBV12-3/TRBV12-4 CASRPSGTVTDTQYF
TRBV18 CASSPPIQGRETQYF
TRBV27 CASSSPDRLDGYTF
TRBV28 CASSSLMVTNEKLFF
TRBV5-1 CASSFQGSSTDTQYF
TRBV3-1 CASSRTSAKGQETQYF
TRBV6-5 CASSYESSATNTGELFF
TRBV6-1 CAGGPYNEQFF
TRBV12-3/TRBV12-4 CASSYFLNTGELFF
TRBV5-1 CASSLNTGVANGYTF
TRBV5-1 CASKSTDRGRDTQYF
TRBV10-1 CASSEGAGARRPHYEQYF
TRBV3-1 CASSQDMGGTEAFF
TRBV6-1 CASSVPGPNEKLFF
TRBV7-8 CASSLLEGSNTGELFF
TRBV29-1 CSGAASYGYTF
TRBV5-1 CASSFGRDWTDTQYF
TRBV29-1 CSVDVAGARNEQFF
TRBV6-2/TRBV6-3 CASSPLKNIQYF